This entry lists 12 T cell receptor beta chains sequenced from one sample in a study of patients and donors after allogeneic stem cell transplantation. TCRdb reanalysed the RT-PCR reads using MiXCR and keeps one entry per CDR3 protein. The repertoire holds around 240,000 distinct CDR3 sequences, over 12% seen once, with approximately 10% in the top ten. The sequencing input was blood, either unsorted or a sorted T cell fraction (not recorded which). The receptors originated from a human donor who was either an allogeneic HSCT recipient or a stem cell or donor lymphocyte infusion donor (not recorded which). It is not recorded whose cells these are; they may come from a transplant donor.

The V call is TRBV4-2, the J call TRBJ1-5, with TRBD1 identical over 7 bases. The CDR3 is 17 amino acids. Losses at the gene ends were 0 bases for V and 0 bases for J; bases not matched to a gene: 5. Germline values: CDR1 LGHNA, CDR2 YNFKEQ. The CDR3 bases are TGTGCCAGCAGCCAAGAGACAGGGTTCTATAGCAATCAGCCCCAGCATTTT. As protein: CASSQETGFYSNQPQHF.

This clonotype was detected many times. This sequence joins TRBV7-3 and TRBJ2-2, with D hard to call. V lost 0 bases, J lost 5 bases, and 4 bases lay in between. The germline gives CDR1 SGHTA, CDR2 FQGTGA. This CDR3 is built from 13 residues. CDR3 region: CASSLTLTGELFF. Here the CDR3 DNA reads TGTGCCAGCAGCTTAACGTTAACCGGGGAGCTGTTTTTT.

This clonotype has at least ten counts. The chain carries TRBV5-1 and TRBJ2-3; a possible D gene is TRBD1 (6 bases). CDR1 and CDR2 (germline): SGHRS, YFSETQ. This CDR3 comprises 17 residues. Trimming removed 5 bases at V and 5 bases at J, with 24 bases between. CDR3 sequence: CASRPNPNVRGGDTQYF. In DNA form, the CDR3 reads TGCGCCAGCAGGCCCAACCCAAATGTGAGAGGGGGAGATACGCAGTATTTT.

This clonotype was counted ten times or more. V usage is TRBV3-1 and J usage is TRBJ1-1; D is undetermined. The CDR3 is made up of 13 amino acids. V was pared by 1 base and J by 6 bases, with 9 bases between. Looked up from germline, CDR1 is LGHDT and CDR2 is YNNKEL (reference sequence). The CDR3 DNA reads TGTGCCAGCAGCCAAGTCCGGCAGTCTGAAGCTTTCTTT. Translated, it gives CASSQVRQSEAFF.

Ten or more counts support this clonotype. This chain connects TRBV12-3 or TRBV12-4 to TRBJ1-4; 7 bases are a match to TRBD1. This CDR3 contains 14 residues. The ends lost 6 bases at V and 8 bases at J; junction bases unmatched: 9. This CDR3 reads CASRSRGMGEKLFF. In nucleotides, the CDR3 is TGTGCCAGCAGGTCCAGGGGGATGGGAGAAAAACTGTTTTTT.

This clonotype has more than one count but fewer than ten. The chain has TRBV4-2 and TRBJ2-5; 9 nucleotides line up with TRBD2. This CDR3 region has 17 residues. CDR1 and CDR2 from the germline V gene are LGHNA and YNFKEQ. The V and J ends lost 0 bases and 2 bases, in that order; junction bases with no gene match: 7. The DNA of the CDR3 is TGTGCCAGCAGCCAAGATCCAGCGGGGGGCGGTCAAGAGACCCAGTACTTC. Translation gives CASSQDPAGGGQETQYF.

CDR3 DNA sequence: TGTGCCAGCGGGGGGGATCTCTGGACCGGGGAGCTGTTTTTT. Translated, it gives CASGGDLWTGELFF. The chain recombines TRBV7-7 with TRBJ2-2, with TRBD2 matching over 7 bases. V was pared by 8 bases and J by 5 bases, with 8 bases of the junction left unmatched. The CDR3 has 14 residues. CDR1 and CDR2 (germline): SSHAT, FNYEAQ (reference sequence). Based on the CDR3 plus reference TRBV7-7 and TRBJ2-2, the full variable domain is GAGVSQSPRYKVTKRGQDVTLRCDPISSHATLYWYQQALGQGPEFLTYFNYEAQPDKSGLPSDRFSAERPEGSISTLTIQRTEQRDSAMYRCASGGDLWTGELFFGEGSRLTVL.

This chain links TRBV28 with TRBJ1-3, with 9 bases that match TRBD1. Per the germline V gene, CDR1 is MDHEN and CDR2 is SYDVKM. The CDR3 loop spans 16 amino acids. J was trimmed by 0 bases and V by 6 bases; bases with no gene match: 6. The CDR3 loop reads CASSQVGQGSGNTIYF. The DNA of the CDR3 is TGTGCCAGCAGCCAAGTGGGACAGGGCTCTGGAAACACCATATATTTT.

The chain has TRBV30 and TRBJ1-5, with D possibly being TRBD1 (5 bases). This CDR3 spans 15 amino acids. Per the germline V gene, CDR1 is GTSNPN and CDR2 is SVGIG (reference sequence). Trimming took 4 bases from V and 5 from J, leaving 18 bases between them. CDR3 amino acids: CAWTKGASGHQPQHF. The CDR3 DNA is TGTGCCTGGACCAAAGGGGCATCGGGGCATCAGCCCCAGCATTTT.

This clonotype was counted between two and nine times. V usage is TRBV12-3 or TRBV12-4 and J usage is TRBJ1-2; weak D call: TRBD1 (5 bases). V lost 5 bases and J lost 13, with 23 bases in between. The CDR3 contains 14 residues. This CDR3 reads CASSPWAGPEWITF. The DNA of the CDR3 is TGTGCCAGCAGTCCCTGGGCAGGGCCCGAGTGGATCACCTTC.

This chain links TRBV30 with TRBJ2-3; the D gene is possibly TRBD1 (5 bases). Germline V lookup: CDR1 GTSNPN, CDR2 SVGIG (reference sequence). CDR3 length: 11 residues. V gave up 4 bases and J gave up 4 bases, with 6 bases separating them. The CDR3 coding sequence is TGTGCCTGGACAGGGTCAGATACGCAGTATTTT. Protein product: CAWTGSDTQYF.

A few counts support this clonotype. The chain couples TRBV7-6 to TRBJ2-1; possible D gene TRBD2, 5 bases. The CDR3 is 16 amino acids. CDR1 and CDR2 (germline): SGHVS, FNYEAQ. V lost 5 bases to trimming and J lost 7 bases, with 21 bases between them. CDR3 protein: CASSPYKRSPGNEQFF. The CDR3 region has the DNA TGTGCCAGCAGCCCCTACAAGCGCTCCCCGGGGAATGAGCAGTTCTTC.